This TCR beta chain was sequenced during a study of shared clonotypes between healthy human individuals. At the level of the study: Donors, aged 18 to 49, were a couple of women and three men.

Study-level results: Represented diversity (both genetic and exposure-history) was limited by the small number of donors.

Concerning this clone: Its antigen is unidentified.

Libraries were prepared by immunoSEQ multiplex PCR; TCRdb keeps only in-frame clonotypes and omits some of them. The data hold roughly 1,500,000 clones, with approximately 98.5% observed a single time. This TCR was sampled from a man aged 30 to 39 in good health. The material sequenced was naive CD4+ T cells sorted from blood. The subset denotes: CD45RA+ positively selected.

The CDR3 DNA sequence: TGTGCCAGCAGCTTAGTACCCCCCGGGCCTCTCTCCTACGAGCAGTACTTC. This encodes CASSLVPPGPLSYEQYF. The chain has TRBV11-2 and TRBJ2-7, with D uncertain. CDR1 is SGHAT, CDR2 FQNNGV, per germline. There are 17 residues in the CDR3. V lost 1 base, J lost 0 bases, and 16 bases lay in between.